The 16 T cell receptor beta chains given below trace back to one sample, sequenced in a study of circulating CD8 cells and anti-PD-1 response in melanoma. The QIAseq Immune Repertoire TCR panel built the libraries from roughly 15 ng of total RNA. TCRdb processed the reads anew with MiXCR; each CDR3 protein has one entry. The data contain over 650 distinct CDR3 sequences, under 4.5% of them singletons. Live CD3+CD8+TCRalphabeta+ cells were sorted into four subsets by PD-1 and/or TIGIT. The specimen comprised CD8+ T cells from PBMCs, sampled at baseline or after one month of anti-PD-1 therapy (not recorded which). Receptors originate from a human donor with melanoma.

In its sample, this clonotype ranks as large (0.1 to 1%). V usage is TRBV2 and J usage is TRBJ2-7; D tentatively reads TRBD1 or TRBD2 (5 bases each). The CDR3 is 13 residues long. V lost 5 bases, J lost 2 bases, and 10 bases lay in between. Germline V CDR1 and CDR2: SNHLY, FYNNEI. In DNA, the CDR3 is TGTGCCAGCAGTCGGGACGCTACCTACGAGCAGTACTTC. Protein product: CASSRDATYEQYF.

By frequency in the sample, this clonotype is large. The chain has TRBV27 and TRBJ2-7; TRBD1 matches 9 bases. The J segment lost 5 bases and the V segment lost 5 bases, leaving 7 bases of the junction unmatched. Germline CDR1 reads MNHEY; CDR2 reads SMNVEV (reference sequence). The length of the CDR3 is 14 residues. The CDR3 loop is CASSPGTGLNEQYF. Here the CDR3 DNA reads TGTGCCAGCAGTCCTGGGACAGGGCTCAACGAGCAGTACTTC.

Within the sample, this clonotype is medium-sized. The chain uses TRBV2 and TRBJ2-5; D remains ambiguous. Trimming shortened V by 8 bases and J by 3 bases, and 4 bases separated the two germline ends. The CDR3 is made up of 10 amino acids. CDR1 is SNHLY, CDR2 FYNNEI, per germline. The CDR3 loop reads CASLKETQYF. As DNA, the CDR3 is TGTGCCAGCCTTAAAGAGACCCAGTACTTC. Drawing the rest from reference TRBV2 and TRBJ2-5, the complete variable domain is EPEVTQTPSHQVTQMGQEVILRCVPISNHLYFYWYRQILGQKVEFLVSFYNNEISEKSEIFDDQFSVERPDGSNFTLKIRSTKLEDSAMYFCASLKETQYFGPGTRLLVL.

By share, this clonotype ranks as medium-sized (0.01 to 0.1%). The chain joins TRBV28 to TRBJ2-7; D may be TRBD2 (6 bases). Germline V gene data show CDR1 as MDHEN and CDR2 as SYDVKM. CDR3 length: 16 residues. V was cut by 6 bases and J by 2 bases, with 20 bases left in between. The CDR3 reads CASSTGSTYRTYEQYF. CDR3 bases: TGTGCCAGCAGCACCGGGAGCACCTATAGGACCTACGAGCAGTACTTC.

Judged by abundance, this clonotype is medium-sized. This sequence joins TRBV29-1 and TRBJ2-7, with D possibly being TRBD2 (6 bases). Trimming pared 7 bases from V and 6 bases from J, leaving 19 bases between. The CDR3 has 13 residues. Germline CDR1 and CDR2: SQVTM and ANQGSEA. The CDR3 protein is CSAPGTGDIEQYF. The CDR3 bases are TGCAGCGCACCGGGGACGGGGGATATCGAGCAGTACTTC.

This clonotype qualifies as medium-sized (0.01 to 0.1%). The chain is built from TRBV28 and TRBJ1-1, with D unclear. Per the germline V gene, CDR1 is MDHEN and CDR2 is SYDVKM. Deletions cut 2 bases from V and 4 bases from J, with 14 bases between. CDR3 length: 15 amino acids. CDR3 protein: CASSLGQLSGTEAFF. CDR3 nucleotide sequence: TGTGCCAGCAGTTTAGGTCAACTTTCTGGCACTGAAGCTTTCTTT.

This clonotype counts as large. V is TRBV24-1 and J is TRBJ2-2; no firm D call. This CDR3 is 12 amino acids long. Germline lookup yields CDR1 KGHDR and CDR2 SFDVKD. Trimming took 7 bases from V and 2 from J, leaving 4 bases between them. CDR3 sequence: CATSYNTGELFF. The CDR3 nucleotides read TGTGCCACCAGCTATAACACCGGGGAGCTGTTTTTT.

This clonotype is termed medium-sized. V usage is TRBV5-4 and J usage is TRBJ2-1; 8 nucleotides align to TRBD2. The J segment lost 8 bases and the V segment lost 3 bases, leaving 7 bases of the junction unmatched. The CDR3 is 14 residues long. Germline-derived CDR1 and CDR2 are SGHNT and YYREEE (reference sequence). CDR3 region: CASSSVSGVDEQFF. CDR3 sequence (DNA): TGTGCCAGCAGCTCGGTTAGCGGGGTCGATGAGCAGTTCTTC.

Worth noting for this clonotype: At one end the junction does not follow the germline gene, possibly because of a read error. The CDR3 sequence is CASNQALRSYIEQFF. In DNA, the CDR3 is TGTGCCAGCAATCAAGCGCTAAGGTCCTACATTGAGCAGTTCTTC. J is TRBJ2-1 and V is TRBV28; no firm D call. There are 15 residues in the CDR3. Germline V gene sequence: CDR1 MDHEN, CDR2 SYDVKM.

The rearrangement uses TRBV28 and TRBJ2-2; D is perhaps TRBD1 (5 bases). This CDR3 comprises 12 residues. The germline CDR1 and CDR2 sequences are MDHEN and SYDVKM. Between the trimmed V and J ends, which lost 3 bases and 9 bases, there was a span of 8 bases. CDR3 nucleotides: TGTGCCAGCAGTTTTAGGGGTCGGGAGCTGTTTTTT. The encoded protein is CASSFRGRELFF. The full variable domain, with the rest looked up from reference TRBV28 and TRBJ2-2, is DVKVTQSSRYLVKRTGEKVFLECVQDMDHENMFWYRQDPGLGLRLIYFSYDVKMKEKGDIPEGYSVSREKKERFSLILESASTNQTSMYLCASSFRGRELFFGEGSRLTVL.

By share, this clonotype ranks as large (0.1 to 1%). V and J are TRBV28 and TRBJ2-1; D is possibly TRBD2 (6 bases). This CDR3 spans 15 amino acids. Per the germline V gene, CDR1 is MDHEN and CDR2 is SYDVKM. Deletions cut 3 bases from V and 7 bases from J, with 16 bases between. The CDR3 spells CASSFPGLPLNEQFF. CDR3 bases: TGTGCCAGCAGTTTTCCGGGACTTCCTCTTAATGAGCAGTTCTTC.

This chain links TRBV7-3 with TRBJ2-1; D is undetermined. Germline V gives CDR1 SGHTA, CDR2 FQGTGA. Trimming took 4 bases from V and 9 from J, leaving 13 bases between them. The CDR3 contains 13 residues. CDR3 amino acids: CASSSNWGGEQFF. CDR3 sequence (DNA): TGTGCCAGCAGCTCCAACTGGGGTGGTGAGCAGTTCTTC.

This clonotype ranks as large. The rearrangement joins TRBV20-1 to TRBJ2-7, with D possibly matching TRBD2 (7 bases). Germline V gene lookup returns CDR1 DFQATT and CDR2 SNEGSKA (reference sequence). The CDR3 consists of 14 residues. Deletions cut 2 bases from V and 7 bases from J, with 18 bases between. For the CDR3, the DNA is TGCAGTGCTAGACCCCGACTAGCTACAGGGGAGCAGTACTTC. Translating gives CSARPRLATGEQYF.

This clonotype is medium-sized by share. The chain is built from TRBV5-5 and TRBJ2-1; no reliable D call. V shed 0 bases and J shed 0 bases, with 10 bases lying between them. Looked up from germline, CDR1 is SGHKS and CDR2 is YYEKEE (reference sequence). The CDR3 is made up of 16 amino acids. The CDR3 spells CASSLDVSSSYNEQFF. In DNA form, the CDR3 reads TGTGCCAGCAGCTTGGACGTTTCGAGCTCCTACAATGAGCAGTTCTTC.

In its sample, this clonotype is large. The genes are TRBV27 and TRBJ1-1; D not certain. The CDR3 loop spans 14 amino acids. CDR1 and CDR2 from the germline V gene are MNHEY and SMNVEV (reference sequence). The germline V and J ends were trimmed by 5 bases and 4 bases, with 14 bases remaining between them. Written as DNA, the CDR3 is TGTGCCAGCAGTGTGGGCTTCGTAGGCACTGAAGCTTTCTTT. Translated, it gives CASSVGFVGTEAFF.

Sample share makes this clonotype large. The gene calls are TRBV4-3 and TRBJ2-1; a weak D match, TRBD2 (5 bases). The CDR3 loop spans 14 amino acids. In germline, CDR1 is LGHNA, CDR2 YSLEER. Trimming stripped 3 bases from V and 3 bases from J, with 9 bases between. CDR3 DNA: TGCGCCAGCAGCCAGGCCGGGGACTACAATGAGCAGTTCTTC. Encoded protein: CASSQAGDYNEQFF.